This TCR beta chain was obtained from a study of identical twins (dated by TCRdb to 2016 to 2018). Context from the whole study: To test whether fetal clonotypes persist, this study deep-sequenced TCR alpha and beta repertoires from monozygotic twins, from unrelated adults of various ages, and from cord blood. To rule out contamination, replicate twin experiments were performed at different times with different library preparation protocols. Points the paper makes about the study in general: Fewer insertions were carried by abundant cord blood beta clonotypes; a weaker similar trend was observed in young adult naive repertoires, while no such trend was observed in memory repertoires. The excess sharing between twins in beta out-of-frame sequences was weaker because fewer shared sequences reduced the signal-to-noise ratio. Because the same donors could not be followed over many years, the conclusions depended on cross-sectional statistical analysis. In monozygotic twins, recombination models systematically underestimated out-of-frame TCR alpha sharing, but the models matched the sharing seen between unrelated individuals. Compared with coincidental sharing between unrelated individuals, out-of-frame TCR alpha sequences shared between twins showed an excess of sequences with low generation probability. Zero-insertion analyses could be partly confounded by invariant T cells such as MAIT and iNKT, though diverse VJ usage argued against such confounding for most clonotypes.

Only healthy Caucasian donors were included. Notes on this clonotype: The antigen it recognizes is unknown. It has no much larger one-base neighbor in the sample; base qualities were not kept.

Library preparation used 5' RACE. TCRdb shows the sequencer as Illumina HiSeq 2000. A universal primer binding site was introduced by template switching, and a unique molecular identifier was present in the final cDNA, enabling accurate counting of TCR cDNA molecules. First-strand cDNA for TCR alpha and beta chains was synthesized from specific primers in the conserved constant-segment region. To control for contamination, every cDNA library carried two barcodes: a SMART-Mk sample barcode plus Illumina barcodes. TruSeq adapter sequences, together with Illumina sample barcodes, were added in two successive PCR steps. Sequencing of the TCR alpha and beta cDNA libraries was done on the Illumina HiSeq platform using custom primers. Processing in the source paper ran as follows. Raw reads were processed with MiGEC to extract unique molecular identifiers, and MiXCR was used to determine CDR3 positions. For each individual, recombination models were inferred using an EM algorithm with the repgenHMM and IGoR tools. The analysis of shared clonotypes was done with the tcR package in R, with sharing normalized by the product of cloneset sizes. Out-of-frame nonproductive sequences were analyzed to study raw recombination free of thymic and clonal selection effects. TCRdb took the public reads, trimmed them with fastp at Q25, ran MiXCR for clone calling and kept in-frame beta chains. Here each entry gathers all rows of one CDR3 protein and keeps the most common genes and DNA. For this entry, the V and J calls and clone size follow TCRdb and not the study's own pipeline. The sample table holds 1.5 million to 2 million distinct CDR3 sequences, of which less than 35% were seen once. The ten largest account for roughly 0.3% of the sample.

Including cysteine and phenylalanine, the CDR3 has 16 amino acids. The DNA shown is the 48-base CDR3, in frame from base 1. Sequences MNHNS (CDR1) and SASEGT (CDR2) are obtained from the germline V gene. The chain was built from TRBV6-1 and TRBJ2-1; the D gene cannot be resolved beyond TRBD1 or TRBD2, each matching 5 bases. The end of the DNA is better explained by TRBJ2-7, so the J call may be wrong. The specimen was cord blood. The receptor was derived from a newborn girl in good health. The nucleotide sequence reads TGTGCCAGCAGAGCCGGGGCCGACAATCTGTACAATGAGCAGTACTTC. It translates as CASRAGADNLYNEQYF.